A selection of T cell receptor beta chains follows, all from one sample in a study of blood T cell repertoires in COVID-19. Assay used: immunoSEQ multiplex PCR; TCRdb lists only in-frame clones, some missing. Of roughly 200,000 clones in the sample, 70% to 80% were seen once. The sample was peripheral blood. The receptors originated from a woman aged 40 to 50 with COVID-19, enrolled during active disease. The CDR3 runs from the conserved cysteine through the conserved F or W. A D gene is named only where the DNA matches it firmly. Clone sizes are given selectively: once, few, many, or a class where the clone is expanded.

v_gene: TRBV10-1; d_gene: TRBD1; abundance: NA; j_gene: TRBJ2-1; CDR3aa: CATTGGPYNEQFF; CDR3nt: TGCGCCACTACAGGGGGCCCTTACAATGAGCAGTTCTTC
v_gene: TRBV5-6; d_gene: NA; abundance: NA; j_gene: TRBJ2-7; CDR3aa: CASSLAQPEGYEQYF; CDR3nt: TGTGCCAGCAGCTTGGCCCAGCCGGAGGGATACGAGCAGTACTTC
v_gene: TRBV3-1/TRBV3-2; d_gene: NA; abundance: NA; j_gene: TRBJ1-1; CDR3aa: CASSHGQRNTEAFF; CDR3nt: TGTGCCAGCAGCCACGGTCAGCGGAACACTGAAGCTTTCTTT
v_gene: TRBV19; d_gene: TRBD1; abundance: NA; j_gene: TRBJ1-1; CDR3aa: CASSRGGAGGVNTEAFF; CDR3nt: TGTGCCAGTAGTAGAGGCGGGGCAGGGGGCGTGAACACTGAAGCTTTCTTT
v_gene: TRBV28; d_gene: NA; abundance: NA; j_gene: TRBJ1-3; CDR3aa: CASSVPGPGNTIYF; CDR3nt: TGTGCCAGCAGTGTACCGGGTCCCGGAAACACCATATATTTT
v_gene: TRBV7-2; d_gene: NA; abundance: few; j_gene: TRBJ2-4; CDR3aa: CASSLVSDIQYF; CDR3nt: TGTGCCAGCAGCTTAGTGTCGGACATTCAGTACTTC
v_gene: TRBV9; d_gene: NA; abundance: NA; j_gene: TRBJ1-1; CDR3aa: CASSVGRGTIGAFF; CDR3nt: TGTGCCAGCAGCGTTGGTCGGGGTACAATTGGAGCTTTCTTT
v_gene: TRBV12-3/TRBV12-4; d_gene: TRBD2; abundance: once; j_gene: TRBJ2-2; CDR3aa: CASGLAGGELFF; CDR3nt: TGTGCCAGCGGACTAGCGGGCGGGGAGCTGTTTTTT
v_gene: TRBV14; d_gene: NA; abundance: NA; j_gene: TRBJ1-2; CDR3aa: CASSQAYYGYTF; CDR3nt: TGTGCCAGCAGCCAAGCCTACTATGGCTACACCTTC
v_gene: TRBV12-3/TRBV12-4; d_gene: NA; abundance: NA; j_gene: TRBJ2-1; CDR3aa: CASSSPGAGEQFF; CDR3nt: TGTGCCAGCAGTTCCCCAGGAGCAGGGGAGCAGTTCTTC
v_gene: TRBV19; d_gene: NA; abundance: NA; j_gene: TRBJ1-1; CDR3aa: CASSSQGSSEAFF; CDR3nt: TGTGCCAGTAGTTCTCAGGGTTCCAGTGAAGCTTTCTTT
v_gene: TRBV3-1/TRBV3-2; d_gene: NA; abundance: NA; j_gene: TRBJ2-1; CDR3aa: CASSQDLQTGKQFF; CDR3nt: TGTGCCAGCAGCCAAGATCTTCAAACAGGGAAGCAGTTCTTC
v_gene: TRBV4-2; d_gene: TRBD2; abundance: NA; j_gene: TRBJ2-1; CDR3aa: CASSQDKRGGGQFF; CDR3nt: TGTGCCAGCAGCCAAGATAAGCGGGGGGGCGGGCAGTTCTTC
v_gene: TRBV3-1/TRBV3-2; d_gene: TRBD2; abundance: NA; j_gene: TRBJ2-3; CDR3aa: CASSPGPVTGRARGDTQYF; CDR3nt: TGTGCCAGCAGCCCAGGACCCGTTACCGGGAGGGCCCGAGGAGATACGCAGTATTTT
v_gene: TRBV3-1/TRBV3-2; d_gene: TRBD1; abundance: NA; j_gene: TRBJ2-5; CDR3aa: CASSQDPGTGKTQYF; CDR3nt: TGTGCCAGCAGCCAAGATCCCGGGACAGGGAAGACCCAGTACTTC
v_gene: TRBV19; d_gene: TRBD2; abundance: many; j_gene: TRBJ2-5; CDR3aa: CASSTSGRAKGETQYF; CDR3nt: TGTGCCAGTAGTACTAGCGGGAGGGCCAAGGGCGAGACCCAGTACTTC
v_gene: TRBV9; d_gene: NA; abundance: NA; j_gene: TRBJ2-3; CDR3aa: CASSAIWSADTQYF; CDR3nt: TGTGCCAGCAGCGCCATATGGAGCGCAGATACGCAGTATTTT
v_gene: TRBV3-1/TRBV3-2; d_gene: NA; abundance: NA; j_gene: TRBJ1-2; CDR3aa: CASRLEEGGYTF; CDR3nt: TGTGCCAGCAGGCTCGAGGAGGGTGGCTACACCTTC
v_gene: TRBV7-3; d_gene: TRBD2; abundance: NA; j_gene: TRBJ2-5; CDR3aa: CASSLNAGGRETQYF; CDR3nt: TGTGCCAGCAGCTTAAATGCGGGGGGGCGTGAGACCCAGTACTTC
v_gene: TRBV5-1; d_gene: TRBD2; abundance: few; j_gene: TRBJ2-7; CDR3aa: CASSFGLAVYEQYF; CDR3nt: TGCGCCAGCAGCTTCGGCCTAGCGGTATACGAGCAGTACTTC
v_gene: TRBV10-2; d_gene: NA; abundance: once; j_gene: TRBJ1-4; CDR3aa: CASSDHRVPENKKLFF; CDR3nt: TGCGCCAGCAGTGACCACAGGGTTCCTGAAAATAAAAAACTGTTTTTT
v_gene: TRBV2; d_gene: TRBD1; abundance: NA; j_gene: TRBJ2-7; CDR3aa: CASSGTGYGEQYF; CDR3nt: TGTGCCAGCAGTGGGACAGGATACGGGGAGCAGTACTTC
v_gene: TRBV4-1; d_gene: NA; abundance: few; j_gene: TRBJ1-5; CDR3aa: CASSQDRTVNQPQHF; CDR3nt: TGCGCCAGCAGCCAAGACCGGACAGTCAATCAGCCCCAGCATTTT
v_gene: TRBV7-2; d_gene: NA; abundance: once; j_gene: TRBJ1-5; CDR3aa: CASSTGWGENQPQHF; CDR3nt: TGTGCCAGCAGCACCGGTTGGGGCGAGAATCAGCCCCAGCATTTT
v_gene: TRBV20-1; d_gene: TRBD1; abundance: NA; j_gene: TRBJ1-1; CDR3aa: CSASRDSKAFF; CDR3nt: TGCAGTGCTAGCAGGGACAGCAAAGCTTTCTTT
v_gene: TRBV30; d_gene: TRBD2; abundance: NA; j_gene: TRBJ2-3; CDR3aa: CAWSRLLAGGTDTQYF; CDR3nt: TGTGCCTGGAGTCGTCTCCTAGCGGGAGGAACAGATACGCAGTATTTT
v_gene: TRBV27; d_gene: NA; abundance: NA; j_gene: TRBJ2-7; CDR3aa: CASSLTIRYEQYF; CDR3nt: TGTGCCAGCAGTTTGACCATCAGGTACGAGCAGTACTTC
v_gene: TRBV7-9; d_gene: TRBD2; abundance: NA; j_gene: TRBJ2-2; CDR3aa: CASSRNSGSGTGELFF; CDR3nt: TGTGCCAGCAGCCGGAACAGCGGGAGTGGCACCGGGGAGCTGTTTTTT
v_gene: TRBV6-5; d_gene: TRBD2; abundance: NA; j_gene: TRBJ2-5; CDR3aa: CASSRGRLQETQYF; CDR3nt: TGTGCCAGCAGTCGCGGGAGACTCCAAGAGACCCAGTACTTC
v_gene: TRBV5-4; d_gene: NA; abundance: few; j_gene: TRBJ2-4; CDR3aa: CASSGQGALAKNIQYF; CDR3nt: TGTGCCAGCAGCGGCCAGGGTGCTTTAGCCAAAAACATTCAGTACTTC
v_gene: TRBV18; d_gene: TRBD1; abundance: NA; j_gene: TRBJ1-1; CDR3aa: CASSGQGAWTEAFF; CDR3nt: TGTGCCAGCTCAGGACAGGGGGCCTGGACTGAAGCTTTCTTT
v_gene: TRBV24-1; d_gene: NA; abundance: NA; j_gene: TRBJ2-2; CDR3aa: CATSSTGELFF; CDR3nt: TGTGCCACCAGCTCCACCGGGGAGCTGTTTTTT
v_gene: TRBV7-8; d_gene: NA; abundance: NA; j_gene: TRBJ2-1; CDR3aa: CASSSTVVAWNSQFF; CDR3nt: TGTGCCAGCAGCTCAACAGTAGTTGCTTGGAATAGTCAGTTCTTC
v_gene: TRBV19; d_gene: NA; abundance: NA; j_gene: TRBJ1-3; CDR3aa: CASRSLRGSGNTIYF; CDR3nt: TGTGCCAGTAGAAGTCTCAGGGGATCCGGAAACACCATATATTTT
v_gene: TRBV2; d_gene: NA; abundance: NA; j_gene: TRBJ1-2; CDR3aa: CASSIDGYGYTF; CDR3nt: TGTGCCAGCAGTATTGACGGGTATGGCTACACCTTC
v_gene: TRBV7-3; d_gene: NA; abundance: NA; j_gene: TRBJ1-1; CDR3aa: CASSLGGTQNTEAFF; CDR3nt: TGTGCCAGCAGCTTAGGAGGCACTCAAAACACTGAAGCTTTCTTT
v_gene: TRBV10-3; d_gene: NA; abundance: NA; j_gene: TRBJ2-4; CDR3aa: CAISDSSDFSKNIQYF; CDR3nt: TGTGCCATCAGTGATTCCTCCGACTTCAGCAAAAACATTCAGTACTTC
v_gene: TRBV9; d_gene: NA; abundance: few; j_gene: TRBJ2-3; CDR3aa: CASSVSHTDTQYF; CDR3nt: TGTGCCAGCAGCGTATCACATACAGATACGCAGTATTTT
v_gene: TRBV6-5; d_gene: NA; abundance: NA; j_gene: TRBJ1-2; CDR3aa: CASIGGGNYGYTF; CDR3nt: TGTGCCAGCATCGGCGGGGGAAACTATGGCTACACCTTC
v_gene: TRBV4-2; d_gene: NA; abundance: few; j_gene: TRBJ1-2; CDR3aa: CASSQVSGELGGYTF; CDR3nt: TGTGCCAGCAGCCAAGTTTCGGGGGAACTAGGGGGCTACACCTTC
v_gene: TRBV7-8; d_gene: NA; abundance: few; j_gene: TRBJ1-5; CDR3aa: CASSVHRTASNQPQHF; CDR3nt: TGTGCCAGCAGCGTCCACAGGACGGCCAGCAATCAGCCCCAGCATTTT
v_gene: TRBV3-1/TRBV3-2; d_gene: NA; abundance: NA; j_gene: TRBJ2-1; CDR3aa: CASSQDGVAEQFF; CDR3nt: TGTGCCAGCAGCCAAGATGGAGTGGCTGAGCAGTTCTTC
v_gene: TRBV11-2; d_gene: TRBD1; abundance: once; j_gene: TRBJ1-2; CDR3aa: CASSLDPDGTVRYGYTF; CDR3nt: TGTGCCAGCAGCTTAGATCCTGATGGGACAGTTCGCTATGGCTACACCTTC
v_gene: TRBV10-1; d_gene: NA; abundance: NA; j_gene: TRBJ2-5; CDR3aa: CATPRPKGPQETQYF; CDR3nt: TGCGCCACCCCCAGGCCAAAGGGGCCACAAGAGACCCAGTACTTC
v_gene: TRBV6-5; d_gene: TRBD1; abundance: NA; j_gene: TRBJ1-5; CDR3aa: CASSRSGGSNQPQHF; CDR3nt: TGTGCCAGCAGCCGATCAGGGGGGAGCAATCAGCCCCAGCATTTT
v_gene: TRBV5-5; d_gene: TRBD1; abundance: NA; j_gene: TRBJ2-7; CDR3aa: CASSHTGVREQYF; CDR3nt: TGTGCCAGCAGCCATACAGGGGTCCGCGAGCAGTACTTC
v_gene: TRBV10-3; d_gene: NA; abundance: NA; j_gene: TRBJ1-2; CDR3aa: CAISEGVYGYTF; CDR3nt: TGTGCCATCAGTGAAGGAGTCTATGGCTACACCTTC
v_gene: TRBV20-1; d_gene: TRBD1; abundance: NA; j_gene: TRBJ1-3; CDR3aa: CSADRGQAIYF; CDR3nt: TGCAGTGCTGACAGGGGGCAAGCCATATATTTT
v_gene: TRBV6-5; d_gene: NA; abundance: NA; j_gene: TRBJ2-5; CDR3aa: CASIKTGIETQYF; CDR3nt: TGTGCCAGCATTAAAACAGGGATAGAGACCCAGTACTTC